This TCR beta chain originates from a study of blood T cell repertoires in COVID-19. Clones were read by immunoSEQ multiplex PCR, and TCRdb kept only the in-frame ones, dropping some. The sample yields roughly 150,000 clones, roughly four fifths seen once. V lost 4 bases to trimming and J lost 5 bases; unmatched junction nucleotides: 5. Germline CDR1 LNHNV, CDR2 YYDKDF (reference sequence). This CDR3 comprises 14 residues. The gene calls are TRBV15 and TRBJ2-3, with TRBD1 identical over 8 bases. Source material: peripheral blood. This clonotype was obtained from a woman older than 75 with acute or convalescent COVID-19. The DNA for the CDR3 is TGTGCCACCAGCACCGGGACAGGTAGAGATACGCAGTATTTT. It codes for CATSTGTGRDTQYF.